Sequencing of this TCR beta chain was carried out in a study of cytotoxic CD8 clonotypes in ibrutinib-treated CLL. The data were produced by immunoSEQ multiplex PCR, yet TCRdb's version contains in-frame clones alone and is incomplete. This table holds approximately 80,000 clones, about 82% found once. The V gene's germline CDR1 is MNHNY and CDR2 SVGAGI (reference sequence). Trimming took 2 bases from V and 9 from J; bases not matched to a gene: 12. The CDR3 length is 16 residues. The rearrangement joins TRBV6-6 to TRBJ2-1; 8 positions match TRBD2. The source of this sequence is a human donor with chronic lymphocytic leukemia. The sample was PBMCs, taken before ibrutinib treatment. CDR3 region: CASSYTPWTSNVEQFF. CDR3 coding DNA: TGTGCCAGCAGTTACACTCCATGGACTAGCAACGTTGAGCAGTTCTTC.